The entry below gives a single T cell receptor (beta chain) sequence along with its context. Its antigen remains unknown. The V and J ends lost 4 bases and 7 bases, in that order; junction bases with no gene match: 5. In germline, CDR1 is SEHNR, CDR2 FQNEAQ (reference sequence). This CDR3 comprises 14 residues. Only in-frame clones appear in the TCRdb table, and some are missing; sequencing was by immunoSEQ multiplex PCR. The sample contains about 140,000 clones, about 91% of which appear only once. The data stem from a study of T cell responses to AZD1222 COVID-19 vaccine. The study, taken as a whole, reports: Baseline serostatus was positive in only a handful of AZD1222 recipients. Close to half of spike-specific TCRs reportedly recognize unmutated variant regions. Repertoire collection took place solely once the T cell response had peaked.

The chain combines TRBV7-9 with TRBJ2-1; TRBD2 matches at 9 bases. Specimen: peripheral blood, collected on day 0 of AZD1222 vaccination. This receptor was identified in an adult in good health. CDR3 region: CASSSLAGVNEQFF. The CDR3 DNA is TGTGCCAGCAGCTCCTTAGCGGGAGTGAATGAGCAGTTCTTC.